This is a list of T cell receptor beta chains from one sample in a study of cytomegalovirus exposure and HLA in healthy donors. TCRdb keeps only in-frame clones here, not all; method: immunoSEQ multiplex PCR. Of 180,000 or so clones listed, about 83% are singletons. The sample taken for sequencing was PBMCs. The receptors come from a female donor in good health and CMV-seronegative. Each CDR3 is given with its conserved first and last residue. Part of the rows lack a size; the others show once, few, many or a class for expanded clones.

>TRBV11-3|TRBJ2-4|NA
CASSPGGTRAKNIQYF
>TRBV7-3|TRBJ2-7|NA
CASSVGRDRKQYF
>TRBV11-2|TRBJ2-1|NA
CASSLAGVSGRLYEQFF
>TRBV5-4|TRBJ1-2|NA
CASTLGYGYTF
>TRBV18|TRBJ2-1|NA
CASSDISDNEQFF
>TRBV19|TRBJ2-1|NA
CASSPQTIYNEQFF
>TRBV6-5|TRBJ1-1|NA
CASSYGRPVLNTEAFF
>TRBV5-4|TRBJ1-1|NA
CASSFVWTGETEAFF
>TRBV14|TRBJ1-4|NA
CASSQDRNEKLFF
>TRBV9|TRBJ2-7|NA
CASSVVAGVSEQYF
>TRBV7-6|TRBJ2-5|NA
CASQRGGRLETQYF
>TRBV28|TRBJ2-1|NA
CASSLRGGQGNEQFF
>TRBV9|TRBJ2-1|NA
CASSPRRGLSRSWNEQFF
>TRBV7-6|TRBJ1-3|once
CASSPTDSSGNTIYF
>TRBV11-3|TRBJ2-7|once
CASSLVPHNYEQYF
>TRBV16|TRBJ2-7|NA
CASSQFTDSYEQYF
>TRBV27|TRBJ1-4|NA
CASSRTGYGEKLFF
>TRBV2|NA|NA
CASSGGYQREQYF
>TRBV5-1|TRBJ2-7|few
CASSSETFNYEQYF
>TRBV19|TRBJ2-1|NA
CASSIRQGATNEQFF
>TRBV5-6|TRBJ2-7|NA
CASSLALAGGSHEQYF
>TRBV28|TRBJ1-5|NA
CASTNGLIQPQHF
>TRBV9|TRBJ2-7|NA
CASSSRGDRVPYEQYF
>TRBV28|TRBJ1-5|NA
CASSVIGTGIQPQHF
>TRBV6-5|TRBJ2-7|NA
CASSYSSGPPYEQYF
>TRBV4-3|TRBJ2-7|NA
CASSQDPGAYEQYF
>TRBV7-9|TRBJ2-7|NA
CASSLAPHSGPTYEQYF
>TRBV7-6|TRBJ2-1|few
CASSSGLNEQFF
>TRBV5-8|TRBJ1-5|NA
CASSLVVTGLSNQPQHF
>TRBV6-6|TRBJ2-7|NA
CASSRTGAGDEQYF
>TRBV7-9|TRBJ1-1|NA
CASSRTGNTEAFF
>TRBV28|TRBJ2-1|NA
CASITRRGSSYNEQFF
>TRBV7-7|TRBJ2-1|NA
CASSPGPGGAYNEQFF
>TRBV30|TRBJ2-7|NA
CAWSAYDGREQYF
>TRBV27|TRBJ2-7|few
CATGTGGSEQYF
>TRBV7-2|TRBJ2-1|NA
CASSIVGQGYNEQFF
>TRBV2|TRBJ2-7|NA
CASQSGDRGVWNEQYF
>TRBV10-3|TRBJ1-6|NA
CAISEKTVYNSPLHF
>TRBV7-9|TRBJ1-4|NA
CASSLTGATNEKLFF
>TRBV25-1|TRBJ2-1|NA
CASSVSGGANNEQFF
>TRBV2|TRBJ2-7|NA
CASRERDYEQYF
>TRBV5-1|TRBJ2-3|NA
CASSLLATTDTQYF
>TRBV7-2|TRBJ2-3|NA
CASSLIAGADTQYF
>TRBV9|TRBJ1-1|NA
CASSKTGQGITEAFF
>TRBV7-9|TRBJ2-7|NA
CSSSLGGTSGFTYEQYF
>TRBV30|TRBJ1-5|NA
CAWSLRDRARQPQHF
>TRBV5-4|TRBJ1-1|NA
CASSFVGTSTEAFF
>TRBV6-1|TRBJ1-1|NA
CASRQYLNTEAFF
>TRBV29-1|TRBJ1-2|NA
CSVGGDGTGLYGYTF
>TRBV6-5|TRBJ1-1|once
CASRPTGGTEAFF
>TRBV5-5|TRBJ2-5|NA
CASSLGQGIDLTQYF
>TRBV18|TRBJ2-5|NA
CASSPGTGIQETQYF